This T cell receptor beta chain originates from a study of blood T cell repertoires in COVID-19. The overall study: Researchers got acute and convalescent COVID-19 samples from the United States, Italy and Spain.

Trimming cost V 7 bases and J 9 bases; bases outside gene matches: 10. The germline gives CDR1 SGHRS, CDR2 YFSETQ. The CDR3 contains 13 residues. Those who participated ranged in age from roughly 18 to 95 years and resided in 24 US areas. Assignments of participants to cohorts depended upon their own reported clinical history. Source study methods: Estimation of nucleated cell counts relied on the amplification of reference gene primers. Here immunoSEQ multiplex PCR was the method, and the copy in TCRdb shows in-frame clones only, minus some. That table gives V, J and clone size, and the DNA gave D and trimming. The table records hundreds of thousands of clones, more than 80% of them present only once. This clone was counted a single time.

The sample consisted of PBMCs or T cells enriched from blood (not recorded which). This sequence joins TRBV5-1 and TRBJ2-1; TRBD2 aligns across 7 bases. The clonotype was recovered from a man under 40 who had recovered from COVID-19. CDR3 DNA sequence: TGCGCCAGCTTCGGGACTACAGTGTCTGAGCAGTTCTTC. As protein: CASFGTTVSEQFF. Variable domain in full (rest from reference TRBV5-1 and TRBJ2-1): KAGVTQTPRYLIKTRGQQVTLSCSPISGHRSVSWYQQTPGQGLQFLFEYFSETQRNKGNFPGRFSGRQFSNSRSEMNVSTLELGDSALYLCASFGTTVSEQFFGPGTRLTVL.